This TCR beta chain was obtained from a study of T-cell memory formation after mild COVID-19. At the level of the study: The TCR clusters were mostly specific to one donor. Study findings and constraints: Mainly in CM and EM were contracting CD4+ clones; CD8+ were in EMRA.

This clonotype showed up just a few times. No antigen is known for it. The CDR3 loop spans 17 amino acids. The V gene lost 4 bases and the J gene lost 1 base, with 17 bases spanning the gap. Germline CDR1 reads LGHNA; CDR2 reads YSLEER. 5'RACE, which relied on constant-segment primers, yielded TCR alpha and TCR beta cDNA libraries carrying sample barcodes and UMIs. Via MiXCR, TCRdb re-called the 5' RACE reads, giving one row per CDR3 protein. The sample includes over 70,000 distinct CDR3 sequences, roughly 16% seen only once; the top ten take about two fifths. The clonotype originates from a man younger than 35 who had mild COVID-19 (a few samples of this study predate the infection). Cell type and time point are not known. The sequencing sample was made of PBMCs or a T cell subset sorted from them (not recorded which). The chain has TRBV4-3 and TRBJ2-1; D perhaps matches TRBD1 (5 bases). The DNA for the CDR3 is TGCGCCAGCAGCCCAGGGTGGGTGGAAGGGTCCTACAATGAGCAGTTCTTC. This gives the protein CASSPGWVEGSYNEQFF.